This TCR beta chain was captured in a study of shared clonotypes between healthy human individuals. Looking at the study overall: Donor composition was two women and three men, aged 18 to 49.

Germline lookup yields CDR1 SGHRS and CDR2 YFSETQ. The CDR3 has 16 residues. V was pared by 1 base and J by 5 bases, with 6 bases of the junction left unmatched. Libraries were prepared by immunoSEQ multiplex PCR; TCRdb keeps only in-frame clonotypes and omits some of them. The repertoire holds 490,000 or so clones, with roughly four fifths as singletons. Comment on this clone: Its antigen is not identified.

Whole-study results and caveats: Among donors, sharing of clonotypes was expected to be affected by sequencing depth.

This TCR derives from a woman aged 40-49 years in good health. Some clones in this sample may be carry-over from other donors' samples. The sample taken for sequencing was PBMCs. The chain uses TRBV5-1 and TRBJ2-1; TRBD2 matches 10 bases. CDR3 amino acids: CASSLTAGGPDNEQFF. The CDR3 nucleotides are TGCGCCAGCAGCTTGACAGCGGGAGGGCCCGACAATGAGCAGTTCTTC.